The rows below give T cell receptor beta chains drawn from one sample of a study of T-cell reconstitution after alpha-beta-depleted transplantation in children. TCRdb fed the PCR reads into MiXCR, producing one record per CDR3 protein. The table records more than 550,000 distinct CDR3 sequences, under 12% of them present only once. Sequencing used PBMCs from the stem cell graft donor, obtained from the stem cell graft. These receptors were taken from a human donor who donated a stem cell graft to a child with acute myeloid leukemia. CDR3s include the opening cysteine and the closing phenylalanine or tryptophan. A D gene is named only where the DNA matches it firmly. Clone size appears in some rows only: once, few, many, or a class for an expanded clone.

j_gene	v_gene	d_gene	abundance	CDR3nt	CDR3aa
TRBJ2-1	TRBV28	.	many	TGTGCCAGCAGTCAATTGCAGGGGAATGAGCAGTTCTTC	CASSQLQGNEQFF
TRBJ2-3	TRBV7-9	.	.	TGTGCCAGCAGCCGCGATGAAGTCGGGGATACGCAGTATTTT	CASSRDEVGDTQYF
TRBJ1-2	TRBV30	.	.	TGTGCCTGGAGGCGAACACCCAATAACTATGGCTACACCTTC	CAWRRTPNNYGYTF
TRBJ1-3	TRBV7-9	.	many	TGTGCCAGCTCCTATAGTAGTACTGGAAACACCATATATTTT	CASSYSSTGNTIYF
TRBJ2-7	TRBV6-2/TRBV6-3	.	.	TGTGCCAGCCGGGACACCAGCTCCTACGAGCAGTACTTC	CASRDTSSYEQYF
TRBJ2-7	TRBV6-1	TRBD1	.	TGTGCCAGCAGGAACTCCACACAGGGGCTCTCCTACGAGCAGTACTTC	CASRNSTQGLSYEQYF
TRBJ2-1	TRBV6-5	.	.	TGTGCCAGCAGTCTACAGGCGGGACAGCTCTACAATGAGCAGTTCTTC	CASSLQAGQLYNEQFF
TRBJ2-2	TRBV6-2/TRBV6-3	.	few	TGTGCCAGCAGTTACGGGTCACCCGGGGAGCTGTTTTTT	CASSYGSPGELFF
TRBJ1-2	TRBV12-3/TRBV12-4	.	many	TGTGCCAGCACCCGGAGAGGGGGGTATGGCTACACCTTC	CASTRRGGYGYTF
TRBJ2-7	TRBV7-7	.	.	TGTGCTAGCAGCTTAGGTGCCGGACTGGGCCCCTACGAGCAGTACTTC	CASSLGAGLGPYEQYF
TRBJ2-7	TRBV10-3	.	few	TGTGCCACAGCTGGGGGAGACGGAACCTACGAGCAGTACTTC	CATAGGDGTYEQYF
TRBJ2-7	TRBV5-1	.	.	TGCGCCAGCAGCATTCAGGAGAGCTCCTACGAGCAGTACTTC	CASSIQESSYEQYF
TRBJ2-7	TRBV15	.	many	TGTGCCACCAGCAGAACAGCCCAGACCTACGAGCAGTACTTC	CATSRTAQTYEQYF
TRBJ1-3	TRBV5-1	.	many	TGCGCCAGCAGCGAACAGGGAGCTGGAAACACCATATATTTT	CASSEQGAGNTIYF
TRBJ2-1	TRBV20-1	TRBD2	.	TGCAGTGCTAGGGGCCAGCGGGGCTACAATGAGCAGTTCTTC	CSARGQRGYNEQFF
TRBJ1-2	TRBV20-1	.	few	TGCAGTGCTAGAGATCCCCCTGGGGTGTCCGGCTACACCTTC	CSARDPPGVSGYTF
TRBJ2-1	TRBV5-1	.	many	TGCGCCAGCAGCTCATTAGCGGAGCGGTGGAATGAGCAGTTCTTC	CASSSLAERWNEQFF
TRBJ2-3	TRBV5-4	.	.	TGTGCCAGCAGCTTGAGATGGGGGGGCGCGGAAGATACGCAGTATTTT	CASSLRWGGAEDTQYF